Presented here are 9 T cell receptor beta chains from one specimen sequenced in a study of CD8+CD57+ T cells in acquired aplastic anemia. TCR beta VDJ and CDR3 were profiled, and genomic DNA was the template. One entry per CDR3 protein results from TCRdb running MiXCR on the reads. This sample has some 180,000 distinct CDR3 sequences, with 48% found just once. CD8+CD57+ cell expansion had been shown by flow cytometry in patients chosen for sequencing. Material for sequencing was sorted CD4+, CD8+, or CD8+CD57+ T cells (not recorded which) from PBMCs. These receptors were taken from a human donor with aplastic anemia.

This clonotype was seen many times. The chain joins TRBV2 to TRBJ2-1; possible D gene TRBD1, 6 bases. V was clipped by 2 bases and J by 8 bases, with 10 bases between them. Germline V gene lookup returns CDR1 SNHLY and CDR2 FYNNEI. The CDR3 spans 13 residues. CDR3 coding DNA: TGTGCCAGCAGTGAAAACAGGGATCATGAGCAGTTCTTC. Protein: CASSENRDHEQFF.

This clonotype was detected many times. The chain joins TRBV4-2 to TRBJ2-2, with TRBD2 identical over 7 bases. This CDR3 contains 15 residues. CDR1 and CDR2 (germline): LGHNA, YNFKEQ. V gave up 1 base and J gave up 6 bases; unmatched junction bases: 5. CDR3 sequence reads: CASSQGGGAAGELFF. The CDR3 region has the DNA TGTGCCAGCAGCCAAGGGGGGGGAGCTGCCGGGGAGCTGTTTTTT.

This clonotype was found many times. The J gene is TRBJ2-7, the V gene TRBV10-3; D is possibly TRBD2 (6 bases). Germline V lookup: CDR1 ENHRY, CDR2 SYGVKD. The V and J ends lost 0 bases and 4 bases respectively, with 13 bases between them. The CDR3 length is 15 residues. DNA for the CDR3: TGTGCCATCAGTGAGTCACGGGGGAATCTGTACGAGCAGTACTTC. Translating gives CAISESRGNLYEQYF.

The rearrangement joins TRBV7-6 to TRBJ1-1; 8 bases map to TRBD1. CDR1 is SGHVS, CDR2 FNYEAQ, per germline. The trim removed 5 bases at V and 4 bases at J, leaving 3 bases unmatched. The CDR3 is 13 residues long. CDR3 in DNA: TGTGCCAGCAGCCCGACAGGGGTCACTGAAGCTTTCTTT. Amino acids: CASSPTGVTEAFF.

The V and J genes are TRBV9 and TRBJ2-2; 11 nucleotides line up with TRBD2. This CDR3 is 16 amino acids long. The V gene's germline CDR1 is SGDLS and CDR2 YYNGEE. With 1 base clipped from V and 6 bases from J, the junction kept 5 bases outside the gene matches. In DNA, the CDR3 is TGTGCCAGCAGCGTATTACTAGCGGGAGATCCCGGGGAGCTGTTTTTT. It yields the protein CASSVLLAGDPGELFF. Supplemented by reference TRBV9 and TRBJ2-2, the full variable domain reads DSGVTQTPKHLITATGQRVTLRCSPRSGDLSVYWYQQSLDQGLQFLIQYYNGEERAKGNILERFSAQQFPDLHSELNLSSLELGDSALYFCASSVLLAGDPGELFFGEGSRLTVL.

With regard to this clonotype: This may be a read error: a much more frequent sequence differs by one nucleotide. Since no conserved phenylalanine or tryptophan closes the CDR3, a read error is the likely cause. The V gene is TRBV19, the J gene TRBJ2-3; TRBD2 agrees at 9 bases. CDR3 length: 15 residues. Losses at the gene ends were 4 bases for V and 0 bases for J; bases not matched to a gene: 2. The germline CDR1 and CDR2 sequences are LNHDA and SQIVND (reference sequence). This chain's CDR3 is CASSNSGGSTDTQYS. The CDR3 DNA sequence: TGTGCCAGTAGTAATAGCGGGGGAAGCACAGATACGCAGTATTCT.

On this clonotype itself: Given a much more abundant clone one base away, this may be a read error. The J gene is TRBJ2-7, the V gene TRBV12-5, with no clear D. There are 13 residues in the CDR3. The germline V gene encodes CDR1 LGHNT and CDR2 FRNRAP. CDR3 residues: CASADPLIYGQYF. The CDR3 nucleotides read TGTGCTAGTGCCGACCCCCTGATCTACGGGCAGTACTTC.

This chain joins TRBV11-2 and TRBJ2-7; the match to TRBD1 covers 8 bases. CDR1 is SGHAT and CDR2 is FQNNGV in the germline V gene. CDR3 length: 16 residues. With V trimmed by 1 base and J by 7 bases, 12 bases remained unmatched. DNA of the CDR3: TGTGCCAGCAGCTTAGGCCCTGGACAGGGTGGCAATGAGCAGTACTTC. This codes for CASSLGPGQGGNEQYF.

V gene TRBV7-6 combines with J gene TRBJ2-7; the D gene is possibly TRBD1 (5 bases). The CDR3 is made up of 12 amino acids. CDR1 and CDR2 (germline): SGHVS, FNYEAQ. V was clipped by 5 bases and J by 2 bases, with 7 bases between them. This CDR3 reads CASSTGPYEQYF. CDR3 coding DNA: TGTGCCAGCAGCACAGGCCCCTACGAGCAGTACTTC.